These 25 T cell receptor beta chains originate from one sample sequenced in a study of T cells expressing NK-cell markers. TCRdb reprocessed the 5' RACE reads and keeps a single row for each CDR3 protein, giving no DNA. This repertoire includes 300,000 to 500,000 distinct CDR3 sequences. The sample taken for sequencing was blood T cells: a sorted CD56 or NKG2C T cell subset, CD4+ or CD8+ T cells, or bulk PBMC T cells (not recorded which). The receptors stem from a woman aged 50 to 65 in good health.

The J gene is TRBJ2-7, the V gene TRBV5-1; TCRdb proposes TRBD1, but this gene call is untestable without DNA. Germline values: CDR1 SGHRS, CDR2 YFSETQ. The CDR3 loop spans 14 amino acids. The CDR3 spells CASSQGQGANEQYF.

The chain carries TRBV11-1 and TRBJ2-1; the D call from TCRdb, TRBD2, cannot be confirmed without DNA. This CDR3 contains 18 residues. In germline, CDR1 is SGHAT, CDR2 FQDESV (reference sequence). This chain's CDR3 is CASSGRGGRGSSYNEQFF.

The rearrangement uses TRBV10-3 and TRBJ1-1; as DNA is missing, the TRBD1 call by TCRdb cannot be tested. Germline values: CDR1 ENHRY, CDR2 SYGVKD. This CDR3 has 15 residues. This chain's CDR3 is CASLGPGHQNTEAFF.

This chain links TRBV5-1 with TRBJ1-2; TCRdb's D call of TRBD1 is untestable without DNA. There are 13 residues in the CDR3. CDR1 SGHRS and CDR2 YFSETQ come from the germline V gene. Here the CDR3 reads CASSAHGGYGYTF.

The V gene is TRBV9, the J gene TRBJ2-7; TCRdb lists TRBD1, though no DNA is available to test this call. Germline assignment: CDR1 SGDLS and CDR2 YYNGEE. There are 15 residues in the CDR3. CDR3 in amino acids: CASSVFSGPRGEQYF.

V gene TRBV2 combines with J gene TRBJ2-1; checking the TCRdb D call of TRBD2 is not possible without DNA. The CDR3 runs to 13 residues. Germline assignment: CDR1 SNHLY and CDR2 FYNNEI. The CDR3 sequence is CASDGGRGDEQFF.

J is TRBJ1-1 and V is TRBV29-1; TCRdb lists TRBD1, though no DNA is available to test this call. CDR3 length: 14 amino acids. Germline V gives CDR1 SQVTM, CDR2 ANQGSEA. The CDR3: CSVVGVSVNTEAFF.

The chain joins TRBV10-3 to TRBJ2-1; TCRdb returns TRBD2, unconfirmable since there is no DNA. The CDR3 spans 14 residues. CDR1 and CDR2 (germline): ENHRY, SYGVKD. Here the CDR3 reads CAISEGSEGNEQFF.

This chain links TRBV2 with TRBJ1-1; TCRdb calls TRBD1, which cannot be checked without DNA. Germline loops: CDR1 SNHLY, CDR2 FYNNEI. The CDR3 is made up of 16 amino acids. CDR3 sequence reads: CASSEGPTEEDTEVFF.

CDR3 sequence reads: CSVRGSGNTEAFF. The rearrangement links TRBV29-1 to TRBJ1-1. The CDR3 extends over 13 amino acids. The V gene's germline CDR1 is SQVTM and CDR2 ANQGSEA.

The chain links TRBV20-1 to TRBJ2-3; TCRdb proposes TRBD2, but this gene call is untestable without DNA. The germline CDR1 and CDR2 sequences are DFQATT and SNEGSKA (reference sequence). The CDR3 is 14 amino acids. The CDR3 reads CSGADLAGSDTQYF.

The rearrangement links TRBV21-1 to TRBJ2-1; TCRdb reports TRBD1, a call that lacks DNA to check it against. TRBV21-1 constitutes a pseudogene. The CDR3 loop spans 17 amino acids. CDR3 sequence reads: CASSKTGGPHSYNEQFF.

The rearrangement joins TRBV27 to TRBJ2-1; as DNA is missing, the TRBD1 call by TCRdb cannot be tested. The CDR3 sequence is 14 residues long. Germline CDR1 is MNHEY and CDR2 is SMNVEV (reference sequence). CDR3 protein: CASSPRPRYNEQFF.

This rearrangement joins TRBV20-1 to TRBJ2-2; absent DNA, TCRdb's TRBD2 call cannot be checked. The CDR3 consists of 16 residues. CDR1 is DFQATT, CDR2 SNEGSKA, per germline (reference sequence). The CDR3 spells CSARDRLAEGTGELFF.

The chain combines TRBV11-2 with TRBJ2-5; TCRdb's D call, TRBD2, is unchecked because there is no DNA. Germline values: CDR1 SGHAT, CDR2 FQNNGV. This CDR3 region has 17 residues. The CDR3 loop is CASSPAGLAGAGETQYF.

The chain recombines TRBV4-1 with TRBJ2-3; TCRdb calls TRBD2, which cannot be checked without DNA. The CDR3 has 19 residues. Germline values: CDR1 MGHRA, CDR2 YSYEKL. The CDR3 reads CASSQDDAGLAGGSNTQYF.

The CDR3 protein is CASSPSSTGGRAGELFF. V is TRBV9 and J is TRBJ2-2; lacking DNA, the TRBD1 call made by TCRdb goes unchecked. CDR3 length: 17 residues. Germline loops: CDR1 SGDLS, CDR2 YYNGEE. Filled out from reference TRBV9 and TRBJ2-2, the complete variable domain reads DSGVTQTPKHLITATGQRVTLRCSPRSGDLSVYWYQQSLDQGLQFLIQYYNGEERAKGNILERFSAQQFPDLHSELNLSSLELGDSALYFCASSPSSTGGRAGELFFGEGSRLTVL.

J is TRBJ1-3 and V is TRBV28; without DNA, the TCRdb call of TRBD1 cannot be checked. The germline V gene encodes CDR1 MDHEN and CDR2 SYDVKM. The CDR3 is 16 residues long. This CDR3 is CASRYGHRDSGNTIYF.

The chain recombines TRBV3-1 with TRBJ2-5; TCRdb proposes TRBD1, but this gene call is untestable without DNA. Germline CDR1 is LGHDT and CDR2 is YNNKEL (reference sequence). The CDR3 runs 15 residues. The CDR3 protein is CASSQDSALAATQYF.

The V call is TRBV7-2, the J call TRBJ2-1. The CDR3 has 13 amino acids. In germline, CDR1 is SGHTA, CDR2 FQGNSA. This chain's CDR3 is CASSPFVRGEQFF.

The V call is TRBV20-1, the J call TRBJ1-5; TCRdb reports TRBD1, a call that lacks DNA to check it against. The CDR3 loop spans 13 amino acids. In germline, CDR1 is DFQATT, CDR2 SNEGSKA (reference sequence). The CDR3 spells CSASLGVSQPQHF.

The chain links TRBV5-1 to TRBJ2-1; the D gene TCRdb calls, TRBD2, cannot be checked with no DNA. The CDR3 is 15 amino acids. Germline loops: CDR1 SGHRS, CDR2 YFSETQ. CDR3 region: CASSFSGTLNNEQFF.

This chain connects TRBV5-1 to TRBJ2-7; TCRdb returns TRBD1, unconfirmable since there is no DNA. The length of the CDR3 is 15 residues. Germline V gene sequence: CDR1 SGHRS, CDR2 YFSETQ. The CDR3 is CASRSEGEGRYEQYF.

V gene TRBV12-3 or TRBV12-4 combines with J gene TRBJ2-3; TCRdb reports TRBD2, a call that lacks DNA to check it against. This CDR3 comprises 15 residues. CDR3 residues: CASSSGLSSTDTQYF.

The CDR3: CASSRLPNEQYF. The chain has TRBV3-1 and TRBJ2-7. From germline, CDR1 is LGHDT and CDR2 YNNKEL (reference sequence). This CDR3 is built from 12 residues.